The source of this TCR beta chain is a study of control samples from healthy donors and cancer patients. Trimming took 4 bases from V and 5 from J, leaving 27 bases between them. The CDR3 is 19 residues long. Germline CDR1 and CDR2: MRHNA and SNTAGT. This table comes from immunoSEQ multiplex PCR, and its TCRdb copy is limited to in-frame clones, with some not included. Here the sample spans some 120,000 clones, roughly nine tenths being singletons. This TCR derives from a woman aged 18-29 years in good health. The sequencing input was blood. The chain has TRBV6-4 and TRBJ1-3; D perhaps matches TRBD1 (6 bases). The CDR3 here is CASSGDRQALHTSRNTIYF. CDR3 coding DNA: TGTGCCAGCAGTGGTGACAGGCAAGCACTACACACATCAAGAAACACCATATATTTT.